The entry below gives a single T cell receptor beta chain sequence along with its context. Other DNA sequences from this sample encode an identical CDR3 as well. This entry comes from a study of blood T cell repertoires in COVID-19. Study-wide background: Whether acute or convalescent, the COVID-19 samples came from the United States, Italy and Spain. Sources were T cells, B-cell-depleted T cells, or PBMCs; the material itself was cDNA or gDNA.

In the source study's methods: Reference gene primer amplification gave estimated nucleated cell counts. Sequencing used immunoSEQ multiplex PCR; TCRdb keeps in-frame clones, though not all of them. V and J calls and clone size are given by that table; D and trimming were obtained from the DNA. Among 100,000 or so clones listed, about 91% were seen once. Germline loops: CDR1 SGHTA, CDR2 FQGNSA. V shed 4 bases and J 4 bases; nucleotides not matched to a gene: 6. The CDR3 is made up of 14 amino acids. This chain joins TRBV7-2 and TRBJ1-1; 7 bases agree with TRBD1. Material: peripheral blood. The receptor was isolated from a man aged 50 to 59 with acute or convalescent COVID-19. In DNA, the CDR3 is TGTGCCAGCAGCTCCCAGGGGGTCGGCACTGAAGCTTTCTTT. Protein product: CASSSQGVGTEAFF.